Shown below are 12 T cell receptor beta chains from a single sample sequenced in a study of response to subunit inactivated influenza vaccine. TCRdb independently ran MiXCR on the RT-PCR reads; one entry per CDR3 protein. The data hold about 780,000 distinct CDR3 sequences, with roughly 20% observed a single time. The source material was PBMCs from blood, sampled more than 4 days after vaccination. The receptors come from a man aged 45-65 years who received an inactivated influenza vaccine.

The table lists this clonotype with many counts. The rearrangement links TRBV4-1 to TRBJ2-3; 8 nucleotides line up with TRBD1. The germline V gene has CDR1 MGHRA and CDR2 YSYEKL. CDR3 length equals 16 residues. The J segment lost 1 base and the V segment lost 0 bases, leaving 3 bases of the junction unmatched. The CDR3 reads CASSQDRGLGTDTQYF. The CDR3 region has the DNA TGCGCCAGCAGCCAAGACAGGGGGCTGGGCACAGATACGCAGTATTTT.

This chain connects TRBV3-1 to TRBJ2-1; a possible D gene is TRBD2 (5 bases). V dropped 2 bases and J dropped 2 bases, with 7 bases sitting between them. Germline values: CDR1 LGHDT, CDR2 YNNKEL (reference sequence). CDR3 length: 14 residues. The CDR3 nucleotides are TGTGCCAGCAGCCAAACTAGGGCCTACAATGAGCAGTTCTTC. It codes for CASSQTRAYNEQFF.

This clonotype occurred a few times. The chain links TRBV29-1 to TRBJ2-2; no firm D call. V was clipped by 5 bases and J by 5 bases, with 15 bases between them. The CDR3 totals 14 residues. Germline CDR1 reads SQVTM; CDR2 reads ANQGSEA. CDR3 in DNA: TGCAGCGTTAGTCAGCGAAGTGTAACCGGGGAGCTGTTTTTT. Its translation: CSVSQRSVTGELFF.

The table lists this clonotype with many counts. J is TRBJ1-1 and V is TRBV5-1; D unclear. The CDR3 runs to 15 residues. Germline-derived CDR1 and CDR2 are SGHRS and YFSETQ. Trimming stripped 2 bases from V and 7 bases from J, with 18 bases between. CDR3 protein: CASSFLTAVDGEAFF. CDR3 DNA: TGCGCCAGCAGCTTCCTGACTGCCGTTGATGGTGAAGCTTTCTTT.

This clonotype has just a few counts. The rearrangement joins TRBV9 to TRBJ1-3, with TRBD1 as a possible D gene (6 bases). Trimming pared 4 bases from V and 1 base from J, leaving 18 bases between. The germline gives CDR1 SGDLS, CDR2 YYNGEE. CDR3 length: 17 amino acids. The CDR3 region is CASSTRTDGGSGNTIYF. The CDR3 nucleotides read TGTGCCAGCAGCACCCGGACAGATGGAGGGTCTGGAAACACCATATATTTT.

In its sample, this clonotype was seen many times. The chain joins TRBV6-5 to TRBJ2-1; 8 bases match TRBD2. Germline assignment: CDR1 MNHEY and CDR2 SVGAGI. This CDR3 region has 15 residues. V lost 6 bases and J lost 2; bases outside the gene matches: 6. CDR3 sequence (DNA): TGTGCCAGCAGCGAAGGACTAGCAACCTACAATGAGCAGTTCTTC. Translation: CASSEGLATYNEQFF.

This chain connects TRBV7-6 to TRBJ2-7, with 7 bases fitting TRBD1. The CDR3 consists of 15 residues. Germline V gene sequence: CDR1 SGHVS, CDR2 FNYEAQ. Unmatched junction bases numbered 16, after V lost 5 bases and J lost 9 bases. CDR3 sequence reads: CASSVEDRVPTRQYF. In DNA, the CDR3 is TGTGCCAGCAGCGTAGAAGACAGGGTTCCTACGAGGCAGTACTTC.

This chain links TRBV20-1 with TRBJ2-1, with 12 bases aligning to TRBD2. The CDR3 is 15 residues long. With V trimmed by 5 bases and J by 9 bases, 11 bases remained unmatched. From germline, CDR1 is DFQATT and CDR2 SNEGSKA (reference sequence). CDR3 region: CSAPLTSGSSSEQFF. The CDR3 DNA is TGCAGTGCTCCTCTGACTAGCGGGAGCTCGAGTGAGCAGTTCTTC.

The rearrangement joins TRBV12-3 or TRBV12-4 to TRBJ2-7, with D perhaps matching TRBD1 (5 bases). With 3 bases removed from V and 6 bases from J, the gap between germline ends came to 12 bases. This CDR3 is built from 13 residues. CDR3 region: CASSFHEGAEQYF. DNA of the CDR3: TGTGCCAGCAGTTTCCACGAAGGGGCCGAGCAGTACTTC.

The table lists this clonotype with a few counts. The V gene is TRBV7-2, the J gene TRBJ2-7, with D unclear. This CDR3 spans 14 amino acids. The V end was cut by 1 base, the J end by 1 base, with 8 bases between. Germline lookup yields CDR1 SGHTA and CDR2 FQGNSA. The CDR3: CASSLVDGSYEQYF. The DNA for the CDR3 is TGTGCCAGCAGCTTAGTGGACGGTTCCTACGAGCAGTACTTC.

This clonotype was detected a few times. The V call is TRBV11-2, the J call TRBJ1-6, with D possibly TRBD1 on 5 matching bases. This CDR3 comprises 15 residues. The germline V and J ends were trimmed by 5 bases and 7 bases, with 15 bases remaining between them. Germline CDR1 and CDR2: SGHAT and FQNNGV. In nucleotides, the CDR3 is TGTGCCAGCAGCCAAGGGGAGGTGTGGAATTCACCCCTCCACTTT. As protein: CASSQGEVWNSPLHF.

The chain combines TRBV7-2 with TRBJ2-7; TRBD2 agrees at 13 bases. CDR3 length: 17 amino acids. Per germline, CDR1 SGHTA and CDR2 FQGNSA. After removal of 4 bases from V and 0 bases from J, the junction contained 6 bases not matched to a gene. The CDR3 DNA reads TGTGCCAGCAGCTCCGAACTAGCGGGGGGGCCCTCCTACGAGCAGTACTTC. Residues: CASSSELAGGPSYEQYF. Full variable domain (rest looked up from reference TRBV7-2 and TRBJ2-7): GAGVSQSPSNKVTEKGKDVELRCDPISGHTALYWYRQSLGQGLEFLIYFQGNSAPDKSGLPSDRFSAERTGGSVSTLTIQRTQQEDSAVYLCASSSELAGGPSYEQYFGPGTRLTVT.